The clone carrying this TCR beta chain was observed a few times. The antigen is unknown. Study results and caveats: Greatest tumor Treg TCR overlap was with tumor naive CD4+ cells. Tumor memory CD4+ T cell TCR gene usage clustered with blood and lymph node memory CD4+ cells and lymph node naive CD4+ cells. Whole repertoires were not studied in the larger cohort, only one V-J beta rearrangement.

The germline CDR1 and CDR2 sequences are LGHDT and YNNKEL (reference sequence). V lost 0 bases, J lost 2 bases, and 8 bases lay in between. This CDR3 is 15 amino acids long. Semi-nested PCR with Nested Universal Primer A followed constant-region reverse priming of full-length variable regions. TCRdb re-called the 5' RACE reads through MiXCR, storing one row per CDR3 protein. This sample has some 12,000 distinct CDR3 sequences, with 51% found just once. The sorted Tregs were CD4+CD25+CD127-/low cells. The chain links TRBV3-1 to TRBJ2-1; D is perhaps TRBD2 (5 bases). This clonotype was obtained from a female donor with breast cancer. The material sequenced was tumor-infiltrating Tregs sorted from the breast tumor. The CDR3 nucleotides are TGTGCCAGCAGCCAAGACGGGATACCCTACAATGAGCAGTTCTTC. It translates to CASSQDGIPYNEQFF.